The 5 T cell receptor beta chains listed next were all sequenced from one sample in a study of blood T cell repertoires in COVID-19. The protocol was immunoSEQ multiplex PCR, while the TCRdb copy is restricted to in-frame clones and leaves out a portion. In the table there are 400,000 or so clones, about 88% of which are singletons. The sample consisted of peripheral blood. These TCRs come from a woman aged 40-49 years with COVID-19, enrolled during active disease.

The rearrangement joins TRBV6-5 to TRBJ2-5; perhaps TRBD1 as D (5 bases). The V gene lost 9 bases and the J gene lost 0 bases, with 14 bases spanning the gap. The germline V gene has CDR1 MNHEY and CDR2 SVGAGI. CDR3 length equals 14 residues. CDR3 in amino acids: CASHRHRNQETQYF. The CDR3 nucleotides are TGTGCCAGTCACCGTCACAGGAACCAAGAGACCCAGTACTTC.

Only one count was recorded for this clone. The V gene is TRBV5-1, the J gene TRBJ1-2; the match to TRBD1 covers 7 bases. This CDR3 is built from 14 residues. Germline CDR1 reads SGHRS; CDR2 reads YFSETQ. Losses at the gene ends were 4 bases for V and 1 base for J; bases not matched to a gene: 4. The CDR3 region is CASSPQGVNYGYTF. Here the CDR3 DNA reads TGCGCCAGCAGCCCCCAGGGGGTTAACTATGGCTACACCTTC. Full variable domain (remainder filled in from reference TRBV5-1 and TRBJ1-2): KAGVTQTPRYLIKTRGQQVTLSCSPISGHRSVSWYQQTPGQGLQFLFEYFSETQRNKGNFPGRFSGRQFSNSRSEMNVSTLELGDSALYLCASSPQGVNYGYTFGSGTRLTVV.

The CDR3 region has the DNA TGTGCCAGCAGCTTGGTTACGGGGTTCGAGCAGTACTTC. Amino acid sequence: CASSLVTGFEQYF. This sequence joins TRBV5-4 and TRBJ2-7; maybe TRBD2 (5 bases). The length of the CDR3 is 13 residues. Germline V gene sequence: CDR1 SGHNT, CDR2 YYREEE (reference sequence). The V and J ends lost 0 bases and 6 bases respectively, with 10 bases between them.

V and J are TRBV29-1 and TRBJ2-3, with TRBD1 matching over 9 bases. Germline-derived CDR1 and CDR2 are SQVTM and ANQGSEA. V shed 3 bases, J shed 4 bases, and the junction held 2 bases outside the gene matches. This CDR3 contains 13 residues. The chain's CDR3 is CSVEGQGADTQYF. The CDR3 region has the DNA TGCAGCGTTGAGGGACAGGGCGCAGATACGCAGTATTTT.

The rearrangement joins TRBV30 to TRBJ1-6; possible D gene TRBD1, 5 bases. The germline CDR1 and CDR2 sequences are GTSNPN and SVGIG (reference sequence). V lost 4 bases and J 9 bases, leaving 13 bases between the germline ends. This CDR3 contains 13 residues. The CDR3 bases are TGTGCCTGGACCCTAAACCAGGGTTCACCCCTCCACTTT. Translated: CAWTLNQGSPLHF. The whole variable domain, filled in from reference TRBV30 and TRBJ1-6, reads SQTIHQWPATLVQPVGSPLSLECTVEGTSNPNLYWYRQAAGRGLQLLFYSVGIGQISSEVPQNLSASRPQDRQFILSSKKLLLSDSGFYLCAWTLNQGSPLHFGNGTRLTVT.